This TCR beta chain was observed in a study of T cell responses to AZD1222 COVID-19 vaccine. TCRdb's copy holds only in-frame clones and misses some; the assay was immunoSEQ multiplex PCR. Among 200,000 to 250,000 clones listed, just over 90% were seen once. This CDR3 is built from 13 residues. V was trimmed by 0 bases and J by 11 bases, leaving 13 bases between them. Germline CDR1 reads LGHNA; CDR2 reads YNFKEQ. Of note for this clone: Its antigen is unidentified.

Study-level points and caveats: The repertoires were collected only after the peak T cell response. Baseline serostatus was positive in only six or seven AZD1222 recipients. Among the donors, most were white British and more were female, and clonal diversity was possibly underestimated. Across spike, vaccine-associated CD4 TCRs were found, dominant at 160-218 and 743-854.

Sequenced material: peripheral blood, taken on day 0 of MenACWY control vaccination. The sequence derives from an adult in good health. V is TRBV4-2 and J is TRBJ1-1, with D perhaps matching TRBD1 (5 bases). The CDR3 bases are TGTGCCAGCAGCCAAGATCTAGGCAGGGACGCTTTCTTT. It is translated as CASSQDLGRDAFF.